This note documents a single T cell receptor (beta chain) sequence. Germline CDR1 is SGHTA and CDR2 is FQGNSA. The J segment lost 4 bases and the V segment lost 6 bases, leaving 8 bases of the junction unmatched. This CDR3 is 14 amino acids long. The sample is drawn from a study of blood T cell repertoires in COVID-19. Profiled with immunoSEQ multiplex PCR; TCRdb holds only in-frame clones, not every one. The sample holds about 190,000 clones, approximately 78% seen once. The TCR sequence derives from an elderly woman with active or convalescent COVID-19. The chain has TRBV7-2 and TRBJ1-2; 7 nucleotides align to TRBD1. Sequencing was done on a sample of peripheral blood. CDR3 sequence reads: CASSRRGHGYGYTF. The CDR3 DNA reads as TGTGCCAGCAGTCGTAGGGGGCACGGCTATGGCTACACCTTC. The complete variable domain, with remaining parts taken from reference TRBV7-2 and TRBJ1-2, reads GAGVSQSPSNKVTEKGKDVELRCDPISGHTALYWYRQSLGQGLEFLIYFQGNSAPDKSGLPSDRFSAERTGGSVSTLTIQRTQQEDSAVYLCASSRRGHGYGYTFGSGTRLTVV.